This TCR beta chain was obtained from a study of T-cell memory formation after mild COVID-19 (dated by TCRdb to about 2021). In the study overall: Most TCR sequence clusters were specific to one of the two donors. T-cell clones expanding and contracting after mild COVID-19 in two donors were tracked by longitudinal TCRalpha and TCRbeta repertoire sequencing. Two young, previously healthy adult volunteers made up the cohort, one male and one female.

For this clonotype: The antigen this receptor binds is unknown. Base qualities are missing; no much larger clone stands one base away.

The instrument given in TCRdb is Illumina NovaSeq 6000. TCRalpha and TCRbeta cDNA libraries were built by 5'RACE with constant-segment primers, adding sample barcodes and unique molecular identifiers. RNA was extracted from every sample with Trizol reagent. The libraries were amplified in two PCR steps, and the second step added a second sample barcode and Illumina TruSeq adapters. Libraries were sequenced on an Illumina NovaSeq with 2 x 150 bp paired-end reads. For the original study's pipeline: Demultiplexing of reads and collapsing into UMI-guided consensus sequences were performed with migec v1.2.7. Using mixcr v2.1.11, the UMI consensuses were aligned to TRA and TRB V and J templates and assembled into clonotypes. Clonotypes were classified as expanded or contracted when called significant by both edgeR and NoisET, with noise models trained on biological replicates. For edgeR calls, the cutoffs were a false discovery rate-adjusted p below 0.01 and a log2 fold-change threshold of 1. As an exploratory analysis of dynamics, PCA with hierarchical clustering was applied to max-normalized trajectories of the 1000 most abundant clonotypes. Each responding clone was given a CD4 or CD8 phenotype based on the CD4+ and CD8+ repertoires, which had been sequenced separately. Through fastp at Q25 and MiXCR, TCRdb rebuilt clones from the public reads, retaining in-frame beta chains. A single entry per CDR3 protein holds the most common genes and DNA from its merged rows. These V and J calls originate from TCRdb's pipeline instead of the authors' own analysis. This sample has hundreds of thousands of distinct CDR3 sequences in its table, and about 15% of those were observed once. The biggest ten clones account for 20% to 25% of the sample.

The full study reports these points: The study included only a couple of mild cases, and larger cohorts that include severe cases with pre-infection samples were judged to be necessary. Contracting CD4+ clones appeared mostly in the CM and EM memory subsets, whereas CD8+ clones were enriched in EMRA. Clones that contracted from day 15 to 85 showed balanced CD4/CD8 phenotypes, whereas a second wave of clones that expanded from day 15 to 37 leaned towards CD4+. Whether the second-wave clones peaking on day 37 were SARS-CoV-2 specific was not confirmed. Some responding clones were found in pre-infection memory, which suggests that pre-existing cross-reactive memory T cells took part in the SARS-CoV-2 response.

Ficoll-Paque density gradient centrifugation was used to isolate PBMCs. The CDR3 numbers 14 residues from cysteine through phenylalanine. The DNA shown is the 42-base CDR3, in frame from base 1. Trimming accounts for 8 bases at V and 2 bases at J, while the number of junction bases matched to no gene is 8. CDR1 is given as SEHNR and CDR2 as FQNEAQ, both from the germline V gene (reference sequence). The chain is made from TRBV7-9 and TRBJ1-2; 7 junctional bases match TRBD1. The sequenced sample consisted of PBMCs or a T cell subset sorted from them (not recorded which). This TCR came from a man between 18 and 35 years old who had mild COVID-19 (a few samples of this study predate the infection). The sample titles of this study are shuffled in the database, so cell type and time point are left out; the donor was told from shared clones. The CDR3 region has the sequence CASLQGRPNYGYTF. The sequenced DNA is TGTGCCAGCCTACAGGGGAGGCCCAACTATGGCTACACCTTC.